One sample yielded the 18 T cell receptor beta chains listed below, sequenced in a study of cytomegalovirus exposure and HLA in healthy donors. The primer mix had 60 Vbeta and 13 Jbeta primers. Generated by immunoSEQ multiplex PCR, the TCRdb table keeps only in-frame clones and is missing some. The sample holds some 110,000 clones, around 75% seen once. Material for sequencing was PBMCs. Receptors originate from a man aged 25-45 years in good health and CMV-seronegative.

This chain's CDR3 is CASSVGGQPQHF. The CDR3 DNA sequence: TGTGCCAGCAGCGTGGGGGGTCAGCCCCAGCATTTT. The chain combines TRBV7-2 with TRBJ1-5; perhaps TRBD1 as D (5 bases). V lost 5 bases, J lost 6 bases, and 8 bases lay in between. The CDR3 has 12 amino acids. Germline loops: CDR1 SGHTA, CDR2 FQGNSA.

V and J are TRBV7-9 and TRBJ1-4; D is uncertain. V lost 2 bases to trimming and J lost 4 bases, with 8 bases between them. Germline V CDR1 and CDR2: SEHNR, FQNEAQ (reference sequence). CDR3 length: 14 residues. CDR3 loop: CASSLTGVNEKLFF. CDR3 DNA sequence: TGTGCCAGCAGCTTAACCGGGGTTAATGAAAAACTGTTTTTT.

This clone was recorded a few times. V is TRBV29-1 and J is TRBJ1-4, with a tentative D call TRBD1 (6 bases). The CDR3 runs 13 residues. Germline CDR1 is SQVTM and CDR2 is ANQGSEA. The germline V and J ends were trimmed by 7 bases and 7 bases, with 16 bases remaining between them. CDR3 bases: TGCAGCGCTGGCAGTACCAGGGGTGAAAAACTGTTTTTT. It translates to CSAGSTRGEKLFF.

The V gene is TRBV29-1, the J gene TRBJ1-5; TRBD1 might be the D (5 bases). V was trimmed by 4 bases and J by 3 bases, leaving 10 bases between them. The CDR3 spans 13 residues. CDR1 is SQVTM and CDR2 is ANQGSEA in the germline V gene. The CDR3: CSVAGSPNQPQHF. The DNA of the CDR3 is TGCAGCGTTGCAGGGTCCCCCAATCAGCCCCAGCATTTT.

J is TRBJ2-3 and V is TRBV2; 16 positions match TRBD2. Trimming at V came to 6 bases and at J to 7 bases, leaving 4 bases not matched to a gene. The CDR3 extends over 15 amino acids. Germline V gene sequence: CDR1 SNHLY, CDR2 FYNNEI. The DNA for the CDR3 is TGTGCCAGCAGCGAGGGACTAGCGGGAGGGTATACGCAGTATTTT. It translates to CASSEGLAGGYTQYF. The whole variable domain, remainder taken from reference TRBV2 and TRBJ2-3, is EPEVTQTPSHQVTQMGQEVILRCVPISNHLYFYWYRQILGQKVEFLVSFYNNEISEKSEIFDDQFSVERPDGSNFTLKIRSTKLEDSAMYFCASSEGLAGGYTQYFGPGTRLTVL.

The chain is built from TRBV29-1 and TRBJ2-3, with TRBD2 as a possible D gene (6 bases). The ends were cut back, 3 bases at V and 1 base at J, with 8 bases in the middle. CDR1 and CDR2 from the germline V gene are SQVTM and ANQGSEA. CDR3 length: 13 residues. CDR3 protein: CSVDTGGTDTQYF. In DNA, the CDR3 is TGCAGCGTTGATACGGGAGGCACAGATACGCAGTATTTT.

The chain joins TRBV18 to TRBJ1-1, with D maybe TRBD1 (5 bases). In germline, CDR1 is KGHSH, CDR2 LQKENI. V lost 2 bases and J lost 4, with 14 bases in between. The CDR3 has 15 residues. In DNA, the CDR3 is TGTGCCAGCTCACCAAAGCGGGACTGGGGCACTGAAGCTTTCTTT. Translating gives CASSPKRDWGTEAFF. Full variable domain (outside the CDR3, taken from reference TRBV18 and TRBJ1-1): NAGVMQNPRHLVRRRGQEARLRCSPMKGHSHVYWYRQLPEEGLKFMVYLQKENIIDESGMPKERFSAEFPKEGPSILRIQQVVRGDSAAYFCASSPKRDWGTEAFFGQGTRLTVV.

The V and J genes are TRBV5-1 and TRBJ1-3, with TRBD1 matching over 7 bases. CDR3 size: 16 residues. V shed 4 bases and J 0 bases; nucleotides not matched to a gene: 7. Germline lookup yields CDR1 SGHRS and CDR2 YFSETQ. The CDR3 here is CASSLTGQHSGNTIYF. DNA for the CDR3: TGCGCCAGCAGCCTCACGGGACAGCACTCTGGAAACACCATATATTTT.

V and J are TRBV29-1 and TRBJ1-1; 10 bases are shared with TRBD1. The ends lost 5 bases at V and 4 bases at J; junction bases unmatched: 4. CDR3 length equals 13 residues. Per germline, CDR1 SQVTM and CDR2 ANQGSEA. In DNA, the CDR3 is TGCAGCGTTTATCGACAGGGGGCCACTGAAGCTTTCTTT. Residues: CSVYRQGATEAFF.

The table lists this clone with a count of one. This rearrangement joins TRBV30 to TRBJ2-5; 10 bases map to TRBD2. This CDR3 contains 16 residues. V lost 0 bases to trimming and J lost 5 bases; unmatched junction nucleotides: 9. Per germline, CDR1 GTSNPN and CDR2 SVGIG (reference sequence). CDR3 loop: CAWSVLGLAYRETQYF. The CDR3 DNA reads TGTGCCTGGAGTGTTCTGGGACTAGCGTACCGGGAGACCCAGTACTTC.

V and J are TRBV5-6 and TRBJ1-2; perhaps TRBD1 as D (6 bases). V was cut by 5 bases and J by 5 bases, with 22 bases left in between. CDR1 is SGHDT, CDR2 YYEEEE, per germline. CDR3 length: 16 amino acids. The CDR3 sequence is CASSRGGGERPYGYTF. In nucleotides, the CDR3 is TGTGCCAGCAGTCGCGGCGGGGGCGAGCGTCCTTATGGCTACACCTTC.

The CDR3 protein is CASSEWGGDYGYTF. The CDR3 nucleotides are TGTGCCAGCAGTGAGTGGGGCGGGGACTATGGCTACACCTTC. V gene TRBV25-1 combines with J gene TRBJ1-2; D is perhaps TRBD1 (5 bases). From germline, CDR1 is MGHDK and CDR2 SYGVNS. The CDR3 length is 14 residues. V was pared by 3 bases and J by 3 bases, with 11 bases between.

The J gene is TRBJ2-1, the V gene TRBV11-2; D not resolved. Per germline, CDR1 SGHAT and CDR2 FQNNGV. The V end was cut by 1 base, the J end by 16 bases, with 17 bases between. The length of the CDR3 is 13 residues. This CDR3 is CASSLGGTSPSFF. The CDR3 DNA sequence: TGTGCCAGCAGCTTAGGAGGAACTTCCCCTTCCTTCTTC.

A note on this clone: Additional DNA sequences in this sample encode the identical CDR3. V is TRBV4-1 and J is TRBJ2-2; 9 nucleotides agree with TRBD2. This CDR3 spans 16 amino acids. V lost 4 bases and J lost 7; bases outside the gene matches: 10. Germline values: CDR1 MGHRA, CDR2 YSYEKL. CDR3 residues: CASSRSSGVAGGELFF. DNA of the CDR3: TGCGCCAGCAGCCGATCTAGCGGGGTAGCAGGCGGGGAGCTGTTTTTT.

The genes are TRBV6-6 and TRBJ1-1, with TRBD1 as a possible D gene (5 bases). Trimming took off 0 bases at V and 5 bases at J, with 7 bases between the two ends. CDR3 length equals 13 residues. Germline CDR1 reads MNHNY; CDR2 reads SVGAGI (reference sequence). CDR3 nucleotides: TGTGCCAGCAGTTACTCCGGGGGTACTGAAGCTTTCTTT. This encodes CASSYSGGTEAFF.

The V gene is TRBV7-8, the J gene TRBJ2-7, with no clear D. Trimming removed 1 base at V and 0 bases at J, with 13 bases between. The germline V gene has CDR1 SGHVS and CDR2 FQNEAQ. This CDR3 contains 16 residues. CDR3 DNA: TGTGCCAGCAGCTTAGGGAGTCAGCCCTACTCCTACGAGCAGTACTTC. Its protein is CASSLGSQPYSYEQYF. The whole variable domain, filled in from reference TRBV7-8 and TRBJ2-7, reads GAGVSQSPRYKVAKRGQDVALRCDPISGHVSLFWYQQALGQGPEFLTYFQNEAQLDKSGLPSDRFFAERPEGSVSTLKIQRTQQEDSAVYLCASSLGSQPYSYEQYFGPGTRLTVT.

V and J are TRBV7-8 and TRBJ1-5; 7 positions agree with TRBD1. With V trimmed by 4 bases and J by 6 bases, 15 bases remained unmatched. CDR1 SGHVS and CDR2 FQNEAQ come from the germline V gene. The CDR3 extends over 17 amino acids. The CDR3 here is CASSYASGGNFGQPQHF. The CDR3 region has the DNA TGTGCCAGCAGCTACGCGTCAGGGGGAAACTTCGGTCAGCCCCAGCATTTT.

The CDR3 DNA reads TGCGCCAGCAGCCAAGAAACGGGGTTATCCTATAATTCACCCCTCCACTTT. Translating gives CASSQETGLSYNSPLHF. V is TRBV4-3 and J is TRBJ1-6, with D uncertain. This CDR3 comprises 17 residues. Germline V gene data show CDR1 as LGHNA and CDR2 as YSLEER. The ends were cut back, 0 bases at V and 1 base at J, with 10 bases in the middle.